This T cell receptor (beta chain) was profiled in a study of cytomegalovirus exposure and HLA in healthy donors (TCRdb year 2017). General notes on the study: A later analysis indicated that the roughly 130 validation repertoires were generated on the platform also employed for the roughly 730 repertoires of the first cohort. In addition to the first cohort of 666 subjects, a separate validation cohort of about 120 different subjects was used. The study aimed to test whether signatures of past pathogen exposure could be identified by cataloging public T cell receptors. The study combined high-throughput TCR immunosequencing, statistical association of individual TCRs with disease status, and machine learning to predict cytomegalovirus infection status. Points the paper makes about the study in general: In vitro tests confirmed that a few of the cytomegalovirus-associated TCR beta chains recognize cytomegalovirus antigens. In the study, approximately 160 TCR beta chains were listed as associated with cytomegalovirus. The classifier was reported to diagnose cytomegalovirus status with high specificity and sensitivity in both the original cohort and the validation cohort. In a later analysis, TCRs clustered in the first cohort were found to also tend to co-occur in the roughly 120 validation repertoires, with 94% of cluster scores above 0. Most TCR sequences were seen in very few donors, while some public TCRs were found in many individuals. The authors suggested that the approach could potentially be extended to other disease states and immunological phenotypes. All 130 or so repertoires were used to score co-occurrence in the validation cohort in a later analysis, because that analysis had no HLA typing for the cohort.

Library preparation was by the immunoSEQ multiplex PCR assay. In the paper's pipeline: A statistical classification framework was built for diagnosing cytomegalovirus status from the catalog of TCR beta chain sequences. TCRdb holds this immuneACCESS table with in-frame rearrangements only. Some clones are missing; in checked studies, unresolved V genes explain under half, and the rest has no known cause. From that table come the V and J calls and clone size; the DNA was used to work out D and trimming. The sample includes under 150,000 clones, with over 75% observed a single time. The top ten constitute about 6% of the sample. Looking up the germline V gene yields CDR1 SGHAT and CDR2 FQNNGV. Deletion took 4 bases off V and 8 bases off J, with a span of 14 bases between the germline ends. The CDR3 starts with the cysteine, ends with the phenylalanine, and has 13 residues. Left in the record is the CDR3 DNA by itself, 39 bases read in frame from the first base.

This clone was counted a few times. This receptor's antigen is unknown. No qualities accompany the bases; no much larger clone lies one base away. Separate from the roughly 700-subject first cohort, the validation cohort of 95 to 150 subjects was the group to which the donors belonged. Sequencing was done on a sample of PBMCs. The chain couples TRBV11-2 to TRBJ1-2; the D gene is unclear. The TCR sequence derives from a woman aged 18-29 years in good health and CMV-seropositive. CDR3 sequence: CASSSLGRRGYTF. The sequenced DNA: TGTGCCAGCAGCTCACTGGGCAGAAGGGGCTACACCTTC.